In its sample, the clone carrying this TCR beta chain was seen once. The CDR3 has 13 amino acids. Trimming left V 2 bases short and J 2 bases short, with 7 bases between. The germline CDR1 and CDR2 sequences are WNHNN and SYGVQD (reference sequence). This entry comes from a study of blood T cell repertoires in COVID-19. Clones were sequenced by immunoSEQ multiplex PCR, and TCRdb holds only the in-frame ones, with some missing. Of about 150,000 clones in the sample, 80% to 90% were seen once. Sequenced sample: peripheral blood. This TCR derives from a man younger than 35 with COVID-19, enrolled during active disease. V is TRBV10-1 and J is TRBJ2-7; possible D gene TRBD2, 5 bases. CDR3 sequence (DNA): TGCGCCAGCAGTGAGGGGGAGCCCTACGAGCAGTACTTC. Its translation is CASSEGEPYEQYF.